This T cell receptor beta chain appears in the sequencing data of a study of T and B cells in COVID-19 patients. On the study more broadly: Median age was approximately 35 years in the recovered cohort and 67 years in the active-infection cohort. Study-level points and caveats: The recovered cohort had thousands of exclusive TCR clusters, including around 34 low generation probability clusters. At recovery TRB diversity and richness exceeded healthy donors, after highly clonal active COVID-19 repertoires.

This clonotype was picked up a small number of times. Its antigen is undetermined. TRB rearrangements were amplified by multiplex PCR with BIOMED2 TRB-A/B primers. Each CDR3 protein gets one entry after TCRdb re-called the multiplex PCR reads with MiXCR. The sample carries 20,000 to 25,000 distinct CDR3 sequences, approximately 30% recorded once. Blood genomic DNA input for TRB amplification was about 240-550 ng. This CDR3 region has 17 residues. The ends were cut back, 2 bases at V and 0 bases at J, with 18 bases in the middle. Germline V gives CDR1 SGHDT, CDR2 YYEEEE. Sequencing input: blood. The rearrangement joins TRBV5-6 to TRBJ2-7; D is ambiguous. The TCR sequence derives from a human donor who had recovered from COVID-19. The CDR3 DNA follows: TGTGCCAGCAGCTTACCTCCGCCGCGGCTGAGCTCCTACGAGCAGTACTTC. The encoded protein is CASSLPPPRLSSYEQYF.